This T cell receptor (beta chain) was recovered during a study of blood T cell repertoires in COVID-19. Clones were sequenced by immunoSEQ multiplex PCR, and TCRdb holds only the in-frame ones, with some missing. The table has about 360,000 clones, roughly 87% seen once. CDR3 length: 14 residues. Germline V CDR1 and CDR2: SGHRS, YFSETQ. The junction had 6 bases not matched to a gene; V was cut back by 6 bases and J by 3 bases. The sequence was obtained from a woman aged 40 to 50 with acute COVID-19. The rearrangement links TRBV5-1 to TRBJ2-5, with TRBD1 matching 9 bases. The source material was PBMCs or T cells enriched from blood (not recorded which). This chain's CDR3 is CASTRTGAKETQYF. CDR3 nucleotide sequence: TGCGCCAGCACCCGGACAGGGGCGAAAGAGACCCAGTACTTC.